Listed here are 23 T cell receptor beta chains from one sample, sequenced in a study of OX40 agonist ivuxolimab in advanced cancers. Library construction relied on the immunoSEQ multiplex PCR assay. TCRdb holds this immuneACCESS table with in-frame rearrangements only. Some clones are missing; in checked studies, unresolved V genes explain under half, and the rest has no known cause. Counted in this sample were approximately 22,000 clones; 65% to 85% of them appeared once. Roughly 20% of the sample goes to the ten largest clones. Specimen: CD4+ or CD8+ T cells sorted from blood, collected in a trial of the OX40 agonist ivuxolimab. The origin of the receptors is an adult with an advanced solid tumor such as melanoma, head and neck, liver or kidney cancer.

The V call is TRBV4-2, the J call TRBJ2-5; 11 bases map to TRBD2. Germline lookup yields CDR1 LGHNA and CDR2 YNFKEQ. Germline trimming cut 3 bases from V and 5 bases from J; bases unmatched to any gene: 11. The CDR3 runs 17 residues. CDR3 in DNA: TGTGCCAGCAGCCAGAGGGGGCTTAGCGGGAGGGCCGAGACCCAGTACTTC. It specifies CASSQRGLSGRAETQYF.

The V gene is TRBV19, the J gene TRBJ2-1, with 10 bases identical to TRBD2. Germline-derived CDR1 and CDR2 are LNHDA and SQIVND (reference sequence). Trimming took 4 bases from V and 9 from J; bases not matched to a gene: 12. There are 16 residues in the CDR3. The CDR3 DNA sequence: TGTGCCAGTAGTAAGATAGCGGGAGGCCGTTTGGTTGAGCAGTTCTTC. This gives the protein CASSKIAGGRLVEQFF.

The chain is built from TRBV11-1 and TRBJ2-3; the D is unclear. This CDR3 has 16 amino acids. Trimming stripped 0 bases from V and 6 bases from J, with 16 bases between. Germline V gives CDR1 SGHAT, CDR2 FQDESV (reference sequence). CDR3 sequence (DNA): TGTGCCAGCAGCTTAGCGCAGAAGCCGTCTCGGGATACGCAGTATTTT. Protein product: CASSLAQKPSRDTQYF.

DNA for the CDR3: TGTGCCAGCAGCCCGGGACTTCCTAGCACAGATACGCAGTATTTT. It specifies CASSPGLPSTDTQYF. This chain uses TRBV7-2 with TRBJ2-3; tentative D call: TRBD2 (6 bases). Germline V gene sequence: CDR1 SGHTA, CDR2 FQGNSA. This CDR3 comprises 15 residues. V was cut by 5 bases and J by 0 bases, with 12 bases left in between. The complete variable domain, with remaining parts taken from reference TRBV7-2 and TRBJ2-3, reads GAGVSQSPSNKVTEKGKDVELRCDPISGHTALYWYRQSLGQGLEFLIYFQGNSAPDKSGLPSDRFSAERTGGSVSTLTIQRTQQEDSAVYLCASSPGLPSTDTQYFGPGTRLTVL.

The chain uses TRBV29-1 and TRBJ1-1, with D possibly TRBD1 on 6 matching bases. The V gene's germline CDR1 is SQVTM and CDR2 ANQGSEA. This CDR3 is 12 amino acids long. Trimming pared 7 bases from V and 3 bases from J, leaving 12 bases between. CDR3 coding DNA: TGCAGCGGACTAGGGACACACACTGAAGCTTTCTTT. Its protein is CSGLGTHTEAFF. Together with reference TRBV29-1 and TRBJ1-1, the CDR3 gives the full variable domain: SAVISQKPSRDICQRGTSLTIQCQVDSQVTMMFWYRQQPGQSLTLIATANQGSEATYESGFVIDKFPISRPNLTFSTLTVSNMSPEDSSIYLCSGLGTHTEAFFGQGTRLTVV.

V gene TRBV15 combines with J gene TRBJ2-7; no firm D call. This CDR3 is 13 amino acids long. The V and J ends lost 0 bases and 8 bases respectively, with 11 bases between them. Looked up from germline, CDR1 is LNHNV and CDR2 is YYDKDF (reference sequence). The CDR3: CATSRESSLKQYF. In nucleotides, the CDR3 is TGTGCCACCAGCAGAGAATCTTCCTTAAAGCAGTACTTC.

The J gene is TRBJ2-7, the V gene TRBV27; no reliable D call. Trimming removed 5 bases at V and 5 bases at J, with 19 bases between. Per the germline V gene, CDR1 is MNHEY and CDR2 is SMNVEV (reference sequence). The CDR3 loop spans 15 amino acids. The CDR3 region is CASSEIGGRGDEQYF. CDR3 nucleotides: TGTGCCAGCAGTGAAATCGGCGGCCGAGGCGACGAGCAGTACTTC.

The V gene is TRBV28, the J gene TRBJ1-5; D is possibly TRBD1 (5 bases). Trimming shortened V by 7 bases and J by 0 bases, and 16 bases separated the two germline ends. The CDR3 is 16 amino acids. Germline V gene sequence: CDR1 MDHEN, CDR2 SYDVKM. The DNA for the CDR3 is TGTGCCAGCACCTCTAAAAAGGGGTTTAGCAATCAGCCCCAGCATTTT. Encoded protein: CASTSKKGFSNQPQHF.

The chain uses TRBV11-2 and TRBJ2-7; maybe TRBD2 (6 bases). The CDR3 contains 14 residues. Trimming pared 5 bases from V and 4 bases from J, leaving 15 bases between. In germline, CDR1 is SGHAT, CDR2 FQNNGV. In DNA, the CDR3 is TGTGCCAGCAGCCGCGCGGGGAACCGATACGAGCAGTACTTC. Its protein product is CASSRAGNRYEQYF.

The V and J genes are TRBV27 and TRBJ2-7; TRBD1 aligns across 9 bases. CDR3 length equals 10 residues. Germline V gives CDR1 MNHEY, CDR2 SMNVEV (reference sequence). J was trimmed by 7 bases and V by 10 bases; bases with no gene match: 2. In nucleotides, the CDR3 is TGTGCCACCGGACAGGGGGAGCAGTACTTC. Its translation is CATGQGEQYF.

The J gene is TRBJ1-1, the V gene TRBV7-2; D gene uncertain. CDR3 length: 13 residues. Germline V gene data show CDR1 as SGHTA and CDR2 as FQGNSA. V was cut by 1 base and J by 11 bases, with 14 bases left in between. Here the CDR3 reads CASSLGSSPRAFF. For the CDR3, the DNA is TGTGCCAGCAGCTTAGGAAGTAGTCCGAGGGCTTTCTTT.

The V and J genes are TRBV4-1 and TRBJ1-4; D gene ambiguous. The length of the CDR3 is 17 residues. Germline-derived CDR1 and CDR2 are MGHRA and YSYEKL. V was trimmed by 3 bases and J by 0 bases, leaving 14 bases between them. The CDR3 spells CASSQGMEGATNEKLFF. CDR3 DNA sequence: TGCGCCAGCAGCCAGGGGATGGAGGGTGCAACTAATGAAAAACTGTTTTTT.

The chain carries TRBV6-4 and TRBJ2-3; 9 bases are a match to TRBD2. V was pared by 3 bases and J by 2 bases, with 6 bases of the junction left unmatched. The CDR3 is 16 residues long. Per the germline V gene, CDR1 is MRHNA and CDR2 is SNTAGT. The CDR3 sequence: CASSDAAGGTTDTQYF. CDR3 nucleotide sequence: TGTGCCAGCAGTGATGCGGCGGGGGGGACCACAGATACGCAGTATTTT.

The chain is built from TRBV2 and TRBJ2-1, with 9 bases matching TRBD2. The CDR3 contains 16 residues. The trim removed 7 bases at V and 3 bases at J, leaving 10 bases unmatched. Germline V gives CDR1 SNHLY, CDR2 FYNNEI. The CDR3 sequence: CASIPGGSGGYNEQFF. Here the CDR3 DNA reads TGTGCCAGCATCCCGGGGGGTAGCGGGGGCTACAATGAGCAGTTCTTC.

This clone is classed as large. The chain joins TRBV7-9 to TRBJ1-1, with a tentative D call TRBD1 (6 bases). In germline, CDR1 is SEHNR, CDR2 FQNEAQ (reference sequence). The ends were cut back, 5 bases at V and 0 bases at J, with 13 bases in the middle. The CDR3 sequence is 15 residues long. The CDR3 loop reads CASSGKQGMNTEAFF. Written as DNA, the CDR3 is TGTGCCAGCAGCGGAAAACAGGGTATGAACACTGAAGCTTTCTTT.

V gene TRBV5-4 combines with J gene TRBJ2-2; D is perhaps TRBD1 or TRBD2 (6 bases each). Per germline, CDR1 SGHNT and CDR2 YYREEE (reference sequence). Trimming shortened V by 0 bases and J by 3 bases, and 15 bases separated the two germline ends. CDR3 length: 17 residues. CDR3 DNA: TGTGCCAGCAGCTTGGCCGCGGAGGGGGTTGACACCGGGGAGCTGTTTTTT. Residues: CASSLAAEGVDTGELFF.

The V call is TRBV6-1, the J call TRBJ2-3; 7 bases match TRBD1. V trimming: 7 bases; J trimming: 2 bases; junction bases outside the gene matches: 3. Per the germline V gene, CDR1 is MNHNS and CDR2 is SASEGT. The CDR3 length is 13 residues. DNA for the CDR3: TGTGCCAGCACCACAGGGGTCACAGATACGCAGTATTTT. Residues: CASTTGVTDTQYF.

About this clone itself: Its ends do not fully match the called genes, so a read error is possible. V usage is TRBV19 and J usage is TRBJ2-7; the match to TRBD2 covers 10 bases. The CDR3 loop spans 14 amino acids. Germline loops: CDR1 LNHDA, CDR2 SQIVND (reference sequence). In DNA, the CDR3 is TGTGCCAGTAGTCCCAGGACTAGCGGTTACGAGCGGTACTTC. Translated: CASSPRTSGYERYF. Drawing the rest from reference TRBV19 and TRBJ2-7, the complete variable domain is DGGITQSPKYLFRKEGQNVTLSCEQNLNHDAMYWYRQDPGQGLRLIYYSQIVNDFQKGDIAEGYSVSREKKESFPLTVTSAQKNPTAFYLCASSPRTSGYERYFGPGTRLTVT.

This chain uses TRBV27 with TRBJ1-1; 11 positions agree with TRBD1. CDR3 length: 14 amino acids. With V trimmed by 5 bases and J by 4 bases, 3 bases remained unmatched. The germline CDR1 and CDR2 sequences are MNHEY and SMNVEV (reference sequence). The CDR3 DNA is TGTGCCAGCAGTGTCGGACAGGGGGCCACTGAAGCTTTCTTT. It codes for CASSVGQGATEAFF.

The sample holds one count of this clone. The chain uses TRBV11-2 and TRBJ2-1, with D perhaps matching TRBD1 (6 bases). The germline CDR1 and CDR2 sequences are SGHAT and FQNNGV. V was trimmed by 0 bases and J by 3 bases, leaving 9 bases between them. This CDR3 region has 15 residues. The DNA of the CDR3 is TGTGCCAGCAGCTTAGACAGGGGTATCTACAATGAGCAGTTCTTC. The encoded protein is CASSLDRGIYNEQFF.

The chain is built from TRBV9 and TRBJ2-3, with TRBD2 matching 12 bases. Germline V CDR1 and CDR2: SGDLS, YYNGEE. V lost 3 bases, J lost 2 bases, and 10 bases stayed unmatched. This CDR3 contains 18 residues. The chain's CDR3 is CASSGNLLAGGPTDTQYF. The DNA of the CDR3 is TGTGCCAGCAGCGGAAACCTCCTAGCGGGGGGGCCCACAGATACGCAGTATTTT.

This sequence joins TRBV6-1 and TRBJ2-2; D may be TRBD1 (6 bases). This CDR3 has 15 residues. Trimming stripped 3 bases from V and 6 bases from J, with 14 bases between. From germline, CDR1 is MNHNS and CDR2 SASEGT. CDR3 residues: CASSEGDDRPGELFF. The CDR3 nucleotides are TGTGCCAGCAGTGAGGGGGATGACAGGCCCGGGGAGCTGTTTTTT.

This clone occurred a few times. The chain recombines TRBV6-5 with TRBJ2-7; D may be TRBD1 (5 bases). CDR3 length: 15 amino acids. V shed 0 bases and J shed 4 bases, with 13 bases lying between them. Germline assignment: CDR1 MNHEY and CDR2 SVGAGI. CDR3: CASSYSLDSAYEQYF. CDR3 in DNA: TGTGCCAGCAGTTACTCTTTAGACAGTGCGTACGAGCAGTACTTC.